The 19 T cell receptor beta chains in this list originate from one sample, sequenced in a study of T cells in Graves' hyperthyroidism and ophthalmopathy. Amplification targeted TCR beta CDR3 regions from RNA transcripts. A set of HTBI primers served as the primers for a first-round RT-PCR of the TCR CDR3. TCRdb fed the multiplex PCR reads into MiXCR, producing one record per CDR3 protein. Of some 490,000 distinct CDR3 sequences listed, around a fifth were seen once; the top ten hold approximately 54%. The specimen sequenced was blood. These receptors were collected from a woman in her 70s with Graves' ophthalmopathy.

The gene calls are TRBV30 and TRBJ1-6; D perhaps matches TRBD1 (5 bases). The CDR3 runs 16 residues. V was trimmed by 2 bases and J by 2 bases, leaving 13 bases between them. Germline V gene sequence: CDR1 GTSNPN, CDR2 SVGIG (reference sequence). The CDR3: CAWSRDSQTYNSPLHF. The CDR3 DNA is TGTGCCTGGAGTCGGGACTCCCAGACCTATAATTCACCCCTCCACTTT.

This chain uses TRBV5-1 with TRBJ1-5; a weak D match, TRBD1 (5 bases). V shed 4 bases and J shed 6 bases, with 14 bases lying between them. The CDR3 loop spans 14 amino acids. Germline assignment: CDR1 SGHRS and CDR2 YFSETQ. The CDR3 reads CASSRIVGGQPQHF. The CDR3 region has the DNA TGCGCCAGCAGCCGGATAGTGGGGGGTCAGCCCCAGCATTTT.

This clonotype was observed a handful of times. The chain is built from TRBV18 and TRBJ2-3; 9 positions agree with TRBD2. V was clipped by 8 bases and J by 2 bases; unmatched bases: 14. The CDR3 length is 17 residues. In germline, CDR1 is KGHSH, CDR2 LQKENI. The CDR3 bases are TGTGCCAGCGCAACAATGGGTTCGGGACTAGCCACAGATACGCAGTATTTT. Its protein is CASATMGSGLATDTQYF.

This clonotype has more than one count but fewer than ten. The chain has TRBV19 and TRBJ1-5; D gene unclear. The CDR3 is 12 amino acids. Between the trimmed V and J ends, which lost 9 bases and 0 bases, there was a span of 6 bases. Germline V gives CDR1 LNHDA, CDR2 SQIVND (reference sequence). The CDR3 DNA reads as TGTGCCAGCCATTATAGCAATCAGCCCCAGCATTTT. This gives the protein CASHYSNQPQHF.

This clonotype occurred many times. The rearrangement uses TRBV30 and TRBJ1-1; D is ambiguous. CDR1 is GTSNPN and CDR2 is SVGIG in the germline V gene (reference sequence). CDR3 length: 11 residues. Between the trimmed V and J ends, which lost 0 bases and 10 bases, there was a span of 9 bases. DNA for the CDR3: TGTGCCTGGAGTGTACTAGGGAGAGCTTTCTTT. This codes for CAWSVLGRAFF.

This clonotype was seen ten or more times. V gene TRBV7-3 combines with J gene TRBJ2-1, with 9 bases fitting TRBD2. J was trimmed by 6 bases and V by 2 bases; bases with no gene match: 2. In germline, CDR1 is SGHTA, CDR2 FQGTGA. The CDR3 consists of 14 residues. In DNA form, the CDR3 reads TGTGCCAGCAGCTTAGGACTAGCGTTCAATGAGCAGTTCTTC. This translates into CASSLGLAFNEQFF.

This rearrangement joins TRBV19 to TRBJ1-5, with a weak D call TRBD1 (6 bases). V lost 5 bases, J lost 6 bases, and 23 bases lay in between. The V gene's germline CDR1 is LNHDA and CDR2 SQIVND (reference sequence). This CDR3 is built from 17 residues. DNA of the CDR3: TGTGCCAGTAGTTCCGGAGGGGGGATTGAGGTCGGTCAGCCCCAGCATTTT. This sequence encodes CASSSGGGIEVGQPQHF.

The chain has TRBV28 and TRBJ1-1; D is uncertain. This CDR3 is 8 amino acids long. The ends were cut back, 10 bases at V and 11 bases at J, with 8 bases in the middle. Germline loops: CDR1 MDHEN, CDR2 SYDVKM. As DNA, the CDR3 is TGTGCCACCTCGGGTGCTTTCTTT. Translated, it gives CATSGAFF.

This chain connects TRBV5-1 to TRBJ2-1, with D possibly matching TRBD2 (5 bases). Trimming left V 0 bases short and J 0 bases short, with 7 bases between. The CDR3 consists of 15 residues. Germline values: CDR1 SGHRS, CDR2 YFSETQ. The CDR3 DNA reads TGCGCCAGCAGCTTGGTCGGGAACTCCTACAATGAGCAGTTCTTC. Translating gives CASSLVGNSYNEQFF. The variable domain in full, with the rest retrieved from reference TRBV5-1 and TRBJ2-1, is KAGVTQTPRYLIKTRGQQVTLSCSPISGHRSVSWYQQTPGQGLQFLFEYFSETQRNKGNFPGRFSGRQFSNSRSEMNVSTLELGDSALYLCASSLVGNSYNEQFFGPGTRLTVL.

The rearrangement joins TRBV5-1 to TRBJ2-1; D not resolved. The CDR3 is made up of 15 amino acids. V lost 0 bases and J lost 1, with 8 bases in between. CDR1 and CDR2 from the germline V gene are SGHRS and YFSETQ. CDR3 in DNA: TGCGCCAGCAGCTTGGTGCTAGGGTCCTACAATGAGCAGTTCTTC. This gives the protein CASSLVLGSYNEQFF.

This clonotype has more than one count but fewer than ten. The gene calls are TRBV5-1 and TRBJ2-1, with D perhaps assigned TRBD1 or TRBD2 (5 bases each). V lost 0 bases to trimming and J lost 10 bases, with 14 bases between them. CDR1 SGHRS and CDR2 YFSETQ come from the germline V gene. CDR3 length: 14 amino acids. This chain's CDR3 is CASSLGGVSHEQFF. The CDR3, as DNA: TGCGCCAGCAGCTTGGGAGGGGTCAGTCACGAGCAGTTCTTC. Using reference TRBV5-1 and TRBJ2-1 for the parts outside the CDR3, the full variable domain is KAGVTQTPRYLIKTRGQQVTLSCSPISGHRSVSWYQQTPGQGLQFLFEYFSETQRNKGNFPGRFSGRQFSNSRSEMNVSTLELGDSALYLCASSLGGVSHEQFFGPGTRLTVL.

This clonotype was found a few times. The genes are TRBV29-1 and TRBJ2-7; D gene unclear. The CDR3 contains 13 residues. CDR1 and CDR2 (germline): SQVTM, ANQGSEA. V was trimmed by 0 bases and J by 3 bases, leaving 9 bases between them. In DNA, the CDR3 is TGCAGCGTTGAAGAGAACAGTATCTACGAGCAGTACTTC. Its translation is CSVEENSIYEQYF.

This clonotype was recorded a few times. The CDR3 region has the DNA TGTGCCAGCAGCTTGGATCCGTTGGGCAATTCACCCCTCCACTTT. Its protein is CASSLDPLGNSPLHF. The rearrangement links TRBV5-5 to TRBJ1-6; D is ambiguous. Germline V gene data show CDR1 as SGHKS and CDR2 as YYEKEE (reference sequence). The CDR3 is 15 residues long. V was shortened by 0 bases and J by 7 bases, with 11 bases between the two germline ends.

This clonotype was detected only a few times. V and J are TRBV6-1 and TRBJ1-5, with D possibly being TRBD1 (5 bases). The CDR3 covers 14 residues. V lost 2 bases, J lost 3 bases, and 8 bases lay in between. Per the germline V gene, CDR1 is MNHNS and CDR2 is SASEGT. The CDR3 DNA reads TGTGCCAGCAGTGAAATAGGGGCCAATCAGCCCCAGCATTTT. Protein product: CASSEIGANQPQHF.

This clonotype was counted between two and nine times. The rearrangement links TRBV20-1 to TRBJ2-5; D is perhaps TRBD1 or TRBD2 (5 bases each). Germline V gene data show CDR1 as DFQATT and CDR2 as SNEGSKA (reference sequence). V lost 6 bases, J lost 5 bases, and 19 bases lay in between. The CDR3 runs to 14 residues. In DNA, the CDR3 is TGCAGTGCCCCGCCGGGGACCAACGTGGAGACCCAGTACTTC. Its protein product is CSAPPGTNVETQYF.

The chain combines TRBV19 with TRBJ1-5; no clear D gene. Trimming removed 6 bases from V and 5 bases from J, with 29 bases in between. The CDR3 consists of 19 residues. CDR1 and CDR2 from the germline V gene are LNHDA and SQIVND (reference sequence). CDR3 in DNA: TGTGCCAGTAGACGACCCCTTCCCCCGGGAAAGGTTGAGGATCAGCCCCAGCATTTT. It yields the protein CASRRPLPPGKVEDQPQHF. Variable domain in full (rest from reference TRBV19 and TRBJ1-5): DGGITQSPKYLFRKEGQNVTLSCEQNLNHDAMYWYRQDPGQGLRLIYYSQIVNDFQKGDIAEGYSVSREKKESFPLTVTSAQKNPTAFYLCASRRPLPPGKVEDQPQHFGDGTRLSIL.

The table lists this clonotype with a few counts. The CDR3: CASSQTAGTYEQYF. Written as DNA, the CDR3 is TGCGCCAGCAGCCAAACAGCGGGGACCTACGAGCAGTACTTC. The V gene is TRBV5-1, the J gene TRBJ2-7; TRBD2 aligns across 7 bases. The CDR3 spans 14 residues. In germline, CDR1 is SGHRS, CDR2 YFSETQ. V lost 4 bases to trimming and J lost 2 bases; unmatched junction nucleotides: 6.

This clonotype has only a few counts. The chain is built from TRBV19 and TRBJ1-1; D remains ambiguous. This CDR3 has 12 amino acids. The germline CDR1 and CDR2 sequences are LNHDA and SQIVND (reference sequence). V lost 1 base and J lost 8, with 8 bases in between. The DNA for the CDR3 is TGTGCCAGTAGTATAGTCGCGGGGGAAGCTTTCTTT. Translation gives CASSIVAGEAFF.

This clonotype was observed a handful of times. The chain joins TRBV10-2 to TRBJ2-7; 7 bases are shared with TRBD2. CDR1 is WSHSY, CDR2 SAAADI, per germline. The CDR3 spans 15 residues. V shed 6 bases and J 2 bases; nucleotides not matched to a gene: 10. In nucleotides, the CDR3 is TGCGCCAGCAGGGTCTCTACCGGGACTACCTACGAGCAGTACTTC. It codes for CASRVSTGTTYEQYF.